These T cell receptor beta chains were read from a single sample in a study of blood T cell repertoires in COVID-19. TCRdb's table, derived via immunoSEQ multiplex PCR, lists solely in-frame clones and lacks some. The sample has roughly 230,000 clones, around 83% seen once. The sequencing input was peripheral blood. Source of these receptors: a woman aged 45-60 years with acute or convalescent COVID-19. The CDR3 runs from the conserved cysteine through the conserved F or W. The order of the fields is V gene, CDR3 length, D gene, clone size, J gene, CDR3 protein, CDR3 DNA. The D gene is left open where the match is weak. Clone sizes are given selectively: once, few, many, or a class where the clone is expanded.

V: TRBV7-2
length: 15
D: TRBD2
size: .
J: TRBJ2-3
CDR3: CASSKREAIADPQYF
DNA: TGTGCCAGCAGCAAACGGGAGGCCATCGCTGATCCGCAGTATTTT

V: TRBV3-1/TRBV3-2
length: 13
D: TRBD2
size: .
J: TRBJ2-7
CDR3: CASSQAGGYEQYF
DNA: TGTGCCAGCAGCCAAGCGGGGGGCTACGAGCAGTACTTC

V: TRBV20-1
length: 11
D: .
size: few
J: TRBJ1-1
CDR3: CSAKQNTEAFF
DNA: TGCAGTGCTAAACAGAACACTGAAGCTTTCTTT

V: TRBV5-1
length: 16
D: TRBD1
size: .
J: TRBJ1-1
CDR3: CASSLGPGTGNTEAFF
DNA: TGCGCCAGCAGCTTGGGACCCGGGACAGGGAACACTGAAGCTTTCTTT

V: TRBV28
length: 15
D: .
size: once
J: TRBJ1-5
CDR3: CASTTGSWGNQPQHF
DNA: TGTGCCAGCACTACCGGGTCGTGGGGCAATCAGCCCCAGCATTTT

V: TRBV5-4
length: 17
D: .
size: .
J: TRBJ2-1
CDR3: CASSVKAYRTLYNEQFF
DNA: TGTGCCAGCAGCGTAAAGGCCTATCGGACACTGTACAATGAGCAGTTCTTC

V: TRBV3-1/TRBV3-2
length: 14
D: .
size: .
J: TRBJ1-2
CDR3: CASSQAGPRHGYTF
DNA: TGTGCCAGCAGCCAAGCAGGGCCCCGGCATGGCTACACCTTC

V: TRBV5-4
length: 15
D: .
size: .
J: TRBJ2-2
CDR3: CASSRDWANTGELFF
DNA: TGTGCCAGCAGCAGGGACTGGGCGAATACCGGGGAGCTGTTTTTT

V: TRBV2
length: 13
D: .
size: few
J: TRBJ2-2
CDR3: CASRTVDTGELFF
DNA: TGTGCCAGCAGGACAGTAGACACCGGGGAGCTGTTTTTT

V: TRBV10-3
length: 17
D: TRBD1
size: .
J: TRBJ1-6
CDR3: CAISESGQFAYNSPLHF
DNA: TGTGCCATCAGTGAGTCGGGACAGTTCGCCTATAATTCACCCCTCCACTTT

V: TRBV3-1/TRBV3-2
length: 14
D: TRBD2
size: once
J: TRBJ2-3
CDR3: CASSFGLAGDTQYF
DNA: TGTGCCAGCAGTTTCGGACTAGCGGGAGATACGCAGTATTTT

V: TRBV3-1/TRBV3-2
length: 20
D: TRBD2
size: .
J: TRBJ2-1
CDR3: CASSRHGLAGGPVINNEQFF
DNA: TGTGCCAGCAGCCGCCACGGACTAGCGGGAGGACCAGTTATCAACAATGAGCAGTTCTTC

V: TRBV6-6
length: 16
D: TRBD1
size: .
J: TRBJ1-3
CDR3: CASSLTGQVSGNTIYF
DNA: TGTGCCAGCAGTTTGACGGGACAGGTCTCTGGAAACACCATATATTTT

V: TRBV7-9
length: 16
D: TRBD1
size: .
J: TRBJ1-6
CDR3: CASSSGAGTGRAPLHF
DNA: TGTGCCAGCAGCTCTGGGGCCGGGACAGGGAGAGCACCCCTCCACTTT

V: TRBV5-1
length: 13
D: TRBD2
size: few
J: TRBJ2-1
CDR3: CASSFRLADEQFF
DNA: TGCGCCAGCAGCTTTCGACTAGCCGATGAGCAGTTCTTC

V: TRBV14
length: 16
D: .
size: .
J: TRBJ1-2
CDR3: CASSQAFGTGGYGYTF
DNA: TGTGCCAGCAGCCAAGCGTTCGGCACCGGGGGCTATGGCTACACCTTC